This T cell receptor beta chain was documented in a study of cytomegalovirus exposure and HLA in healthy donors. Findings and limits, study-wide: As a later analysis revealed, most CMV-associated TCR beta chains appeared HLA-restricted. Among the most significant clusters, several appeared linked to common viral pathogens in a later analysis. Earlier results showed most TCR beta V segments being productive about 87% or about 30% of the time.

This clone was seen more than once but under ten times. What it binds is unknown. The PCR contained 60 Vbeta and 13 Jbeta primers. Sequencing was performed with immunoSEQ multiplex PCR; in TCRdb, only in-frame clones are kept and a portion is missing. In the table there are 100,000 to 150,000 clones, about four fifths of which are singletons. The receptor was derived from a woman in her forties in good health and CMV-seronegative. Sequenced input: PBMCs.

CDR3 loop: CASSASGGKDTQYF. DNA for the CDR3: TGTGCCAGCAGTGCTAGCGGGGGAAAGGATACGCAGTATTTT. The chain employs TRBV6-1 and TRBJ2-3; TRBD2 agrees at 10 bases. This CDR3 has 14 residues. The junction had 4 bases not matched to a gene; V was cut back by 4 bases and J by 6 bases. Germline V gene sequence: CDR1 MNHNS, CDR2 SASEGT.